Below, 4 T cell receptor beta chains from the same sample are listed, as sequenced in a study of T-cell memory formation after mild COVID-19. MiXCR, run by TCRdb on the 5' RACE reads, gives a single entry per CDR3 protein. The sample shows around 140,000 distinct CDR3 sequences, 6% of them seen only once. Sequencing used PBMCs or a T cell subset sorted from them (not recorded which). All receptors come from an adult woman who had mild COVID-19 (a few samples of this study predate the infection). Cell type and time point are not known.

The chain employs TRBV30 and TRBJ2-3, with D possibly matching TRBD1 (5 bases). Germline V CDR1 and CDR2: GTSNPN, SVGIG (reference sequence). V lost 3 bases and J lost 0, with 10 bases in between. This CDR3 is built from 14 residues. The CDR3 DNA reads TGTGCCTGGAGGTCGGCAGGGAGCACAGATACGCAGTATTTT. This gives the protein CAWRSAGSTDTQYF.

Ten or more counts support this clonotype. The V and J genes are TRBV9 and TRBJ1-2; tentatively, D is TRBD1 (5 bases). The CDR3 has 14 amino acids. The ends were cut back, 0 bases at V and 8 bases at J, with 14 bases in the middle. In germline, CDR1 is SGDLS, CDR2 YYNGEE. The CDR3 sequence: CASSVEGGTGGYTF. The CDR3 coding sequence is TGTGCCAGCAGCGTAGAGGGAGGGACGGGCGGCTACACCTTC.

This clonotype has a count of ten or more. This sequence joins TRBV6-5 and TRBJ1-2, with D possibly being TRBD1 (5 bases). Germline loops: CDR1 MNHEY, CDR2 SVGAGI. This CDR3 comprises 13 residues. V shed 6 bases and J shed 8 bases, with 16 bases lying between them. CDR3 residues: CASRPRAGGGYTF. DNA of the CDR3: TGTGCCAGCAGACCCAGGGCGGGAGGCGGCTACACCTTC.

As concerns this clonotype: One end of the junction is discordant with germline, which a read error may explain. This rearrangement joins TRBV25-1 to TRBJ1-1; no clear D. The CDR3 covers 14 residues. From germline, CDR1 is MGHDK and CDR2 SYGVNS. CDR3: CASRRTAGNSEAFF. CDR3 in DNA: TGTGCCAGCAGAAGGACGGCGGGGAACTCTGAAGCTTTCTTT. Drawing the rest from reference TRBV25-1 and TRBJ1-1, the complete variable domain is EADIYQTPRYLVIGTGKKITLECSQTMGHDKMYWYQQDPGMELHLIHYSYGVNSTEKGDLSSESTVSRIRTEHFPLTLESARPSHTSQYLCASRRTAGNSEAFFGQGTRLTVV.